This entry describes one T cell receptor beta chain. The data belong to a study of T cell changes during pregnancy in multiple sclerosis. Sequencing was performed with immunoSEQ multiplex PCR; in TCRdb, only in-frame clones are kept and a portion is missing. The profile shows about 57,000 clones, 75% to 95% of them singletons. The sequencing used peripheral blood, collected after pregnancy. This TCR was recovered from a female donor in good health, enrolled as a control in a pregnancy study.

In DNA form, the CDR3 reads TGTGCCAGCAGCTTAGGGACAGGGATTCAGCCCCAGCATTTT. Protein: CASSLGTGIQPQHF. This sequence joins TRBV7-9 and TRBJ1-5; 8 nucleotides match TRBD1. This CDR3 region has 14 residues. V gave up 1 base and J gave up 6 bases; unmatched junction bases: 2. Germline CDR1 reads SEHNR; CDR2 reads FQNEAQ (reference sequence).